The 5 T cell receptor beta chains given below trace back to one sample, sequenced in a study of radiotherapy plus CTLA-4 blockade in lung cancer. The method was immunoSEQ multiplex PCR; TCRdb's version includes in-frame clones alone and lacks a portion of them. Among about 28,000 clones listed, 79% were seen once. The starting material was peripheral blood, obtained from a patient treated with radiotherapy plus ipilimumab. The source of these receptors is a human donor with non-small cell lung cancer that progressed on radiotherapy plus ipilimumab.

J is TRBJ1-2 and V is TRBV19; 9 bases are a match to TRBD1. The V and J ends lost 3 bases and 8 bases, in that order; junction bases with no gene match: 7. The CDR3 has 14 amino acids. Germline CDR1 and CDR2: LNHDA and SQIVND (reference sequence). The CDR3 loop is CASSIPGTGKGYTF. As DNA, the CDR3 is TGTGCCAGTAGTATCCCAGGGACAGGGAAGGGCTACACCTTC. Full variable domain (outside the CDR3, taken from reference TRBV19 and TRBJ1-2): DGGITQSPKYLFRKEGQNVTLSCEQNLNHDAMYWYRQDPGQGLRLIYYSQIVNDFQKGDIAEGYSVSREKKESFPLTVTSAQKNPTAFYLCASSIPGTGKGYTFGSGTRLTVV.

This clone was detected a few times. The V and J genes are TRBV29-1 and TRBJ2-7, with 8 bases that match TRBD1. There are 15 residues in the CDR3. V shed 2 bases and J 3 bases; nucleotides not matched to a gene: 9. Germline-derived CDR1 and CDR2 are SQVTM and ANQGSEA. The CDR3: CSVEYARTGSYEQYF. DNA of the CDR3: TGCAGCGTTGAATACGCAAGGACAGGGAGCTACGAGCAGTACTTC.

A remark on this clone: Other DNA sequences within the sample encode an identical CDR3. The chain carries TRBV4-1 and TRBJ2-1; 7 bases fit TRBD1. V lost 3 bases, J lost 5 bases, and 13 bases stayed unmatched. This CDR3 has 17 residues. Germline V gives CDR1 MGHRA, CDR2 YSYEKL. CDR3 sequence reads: CASSHPRQGALNNEQFF. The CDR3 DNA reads TGCGCCAGCAGCCACCCACGACAGGGAGCTTTGAACAATGAGCAGTTCTTC.

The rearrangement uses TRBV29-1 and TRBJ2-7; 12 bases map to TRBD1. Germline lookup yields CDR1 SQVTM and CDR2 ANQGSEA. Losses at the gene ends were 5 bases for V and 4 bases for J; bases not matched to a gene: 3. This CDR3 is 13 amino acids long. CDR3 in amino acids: CSVKGQGAYEQYF. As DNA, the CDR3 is TGCAGCGTTAAGGGACAGGGGGCTTACGAGCAGTACTTC.

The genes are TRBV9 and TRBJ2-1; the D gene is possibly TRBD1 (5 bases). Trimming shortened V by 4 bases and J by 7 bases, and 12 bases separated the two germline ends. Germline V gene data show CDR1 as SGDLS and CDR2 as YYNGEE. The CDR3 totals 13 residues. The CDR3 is CASSPGAGNEQFF. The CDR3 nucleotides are TGTGCCAGCAGCCCCGGAGCAGGGAATGAGCAGTTCTTC.